The 25 T cell receptor beta chains below come from one sample, sequenced in a study of tissue T cells after allogeneic stem cell transplantation. Only in-frame clones appear in the TCRdb table, and some are missing; sequencing was by immunoSEQ multiplex PCR. The data show approximately 5,300 clones, 55% to 65% seen once. Source: tissue from the jejunum, taken at autopsy. These receptors all come from a male donor older than 55 with lung cancer.

V usage is TRBV20-1 and J usage is TRBJ2-7, with TRBD1 matching 7 bases. With V trimmed by 3 bases and J by 2 bases, 7 bases remained unmatched. The CDR3 has 14 residues. CDR1 DFQATT and CDR2 SNEGSKA come from the germline V gene (reference sequence). CDR3 in amino acids: CSASTTGYPYEQYF. The CDR3 DNA reads TGCAGTGCTAGTACGACAGGGTATCCCTACGAGCAGTACTTC.

The gene calls are TRBV5-5 and TRBJ2-3; 8 bases are shared with TRBD2. The CDR3 runs to 14 residues. With 6 bases clipped from V and 0 bases from J, the junction kept 3 bases outside the gene matches. CDR1 is SGHKS and CDR2 is YYEKEE in the germline V gene (reference sequence). Here the CDR3 reads CASTPSGSTDTQYF. The CDR3 DNA reads TGTGCCAGCACCCCTAGCGGGAGCACAGATACGCAGTATTTT.

J is TRBJ2-1 and V is TRBV7-2; 8 bases are a match to TRBD2. Per germline, CDR1 SGHTA and CDR2 FQGNSA. With V trimmed by 5 bases and J by 4 bases, 7 bases remained unmatched. The CDR3 has 15 amino acids. Here the CDR3 DNA reads TGTGCCAGCAGCGTACCTAGCGGGCTTTACAATGAGCAGTTCTTC. It encodes CASSVPSGLYNEQFF.

The CDR3 DNA is TGTGCCAGCAGCAAAGTCCAGCGGATCTCCTACAATGAGCAGTTCTTC. Amino acid sequence: CASSKVQRISYNEQFF. The rearrangement uses TRBV21-1 and TRBJ2-1; the D call of TRBD2 is as the table states it, not checked on the DNA. TRBV21-1 is annotated as a pseudogene. CDR3 length: 16 residues.

The V and J genes are TRBV29-1 and TRBJ2-1; D possibly corresponds to TRBD1 (5 bases). This CDR3 contains 13 residues. V lost 6 bases and J lost 4, with 13 bases in between. Looked up from germline, CDR1 is SQVTM and CDR2 is ANQGSEA. In nucleotides, the CDR3 is TGCAGCGTGTCGACAGACCTTTACAATGAGCAGTTCTTC. The encoded protein is CSVSTDLYNEQFF.

This clone has a handful of counts. The rearrangement joins TRBV7-2 to TRBJ1-2, with TRBD1 matching 7 bases. V was pared by 8 bases and J by 0 bases, with 3 bases of the junction left unmatched. This CDR3 has 13 residues. From germline, CDR1 is SGHTA and CDR2 FQGNSA. The CDR3 DNA is TGTGCCAGCGGACAGGATCCTAACTATGGCTACACCTTC. This translates into CASGQDPNYGYTF.

The chain uses TRBV6-5 and TRBJ1-5; D is unresolved. V was pared by 2 bases and J by 6 bases, with 8 bases between. This CDR3 has 13 amino acids. Germline V lookup: CDR1 MNHEY, CDR2 SVGAGI. CDR3 in DNA: TGTGCCAGCAGTTACGGGCGGGGTCAGCCCCAGCATTTT. Its translation: CASSYGRGQPQHF.

This clone appeared a single time. V and J are TRBV5-1 and TRBJ2-5; 7 bases are shared with TRBD2. V shed 4 bases and J 5 bases; nucleotides not matched to a gene: 11. Germline CDR1 SGHRS, CDR2 YFSETQ. CDR3 length: 15 amino acids. CDR3 bases: TGCGCCAGCAGCATAACGGGAGGCGTTCAGGAGACCCAGTACTTC. Translation gives CASSITGGVQETQYF. Combining the CDR3 with reference TRBV5-1 and TRBJ2-5 gives the whole variable domain KAGVTQTPRYLIKTRGQQVTLSCSPISGHRSVSWYQQTPGQGLQFLFEYFSETQRNKGNFPGRFSGRQFSNSRSEMNVSTLELGDSALYLCASSITGGVQETQYFGPGTRLLVL.

In this sample, this clone is medium-sized. The chain links TRBV5-8 to TRBJ2-3; D not resolved. Trimming took off 5 bases at V and 5 bases at J, with 27 bases between the two ends. CDR1 SGHTS and CDR2 YDEGEE come from the germline V gene. The CDR3 covers 18 residues. CDR3 region: CASRQDGSEFGSQDTQYF. The DNA for the CDR3 is TGTGCCAGCAGGCAGGATGGATCTGAGTTTGGGTCACAAGATACGCAGTATTTT.

The chain employs TRBV11-3 and TRBJ2-1, with unresolved D. Germline V gene data show CDR1 as SGHNT and CDR2 as YENEEA. CDR3 length equals 19 residues. V was trimmed by 0 bases and J by 9 bases, leaving 27 bases between them. The CDR3 reads CASSLDCPLSLTPNREQFF. CDR3 in DNA: TGTGCCAGCAGCTTAGATTGCCCCTTGTCTCTCACTCCGAACCGTGAGCAGTTCTTC.

V usage is TRBV5-1 and J usage is TRBJ2-7; TRBD1 matches 8 bases. The germline CDR1 and CDR2 sequences are SGHRS and YFSETQ. The CDR3 is 16 amino acids. J lost 1 base, V lost 0 bases, and 6 bases had no gene match. In DNA form, the CDR3 reads TGCGCCAGCAGCTTGGCCGGTCAGGGGGCATCCTACGAGCAGTACTTC. This sequence encodes CASSLAGQGASYEQYF.

This CDR3 is CASSATSGGGSEQFF. The CDR3 nucleotides read TGCGCCAGCAGCGCGACTAGCGGGGGGGGTAGTGAGCAGTTCTTC. The chain combines TRBV5-1 with TRBJ2-1; 14 bases match TRBD2. The CDR3 runs 15 residues. V lost 4 bases and J lost 9; bases outside the gene matches: 6. Germline CDR1 and CDR2: SGHRS and YFSETQ. Full variable domain (outside the CDR3, taken from reference TRBV5-1 and TRBJ2-1): KAGVTQTPRYLIKTRGQQVTLSCSPISGHRSVSWYQQTPGQGLQFLFEYFSETQRNKGNFPGRFSGRQFSNSRSEMNVSTLELGDSALYLCASSATSGGGSEQFFGPGTRLTVL.

The chain uses TRBV30 and TRBJ1-2; D is perhaps TRBD1 (6 bases). Trimming took 0 bases from V and 7 from J, leaving 15 bases between them. CDR3 length: 14 amino acids. Germline loops: CDR1 GTSNPN, CDR2 SVGIG (reference sequence). CDR3 protein: CAWSVRGPRFGYTF. The DNA for the CDR3 is TGTGCCTGGAGTGTCCGGGGGCCTAGATTTGGCTACACCTTC.

A note on this clone: Other DNA sequences within the sample encode an identical CDR3. The gene calls are TRBV5-1 and TRBJ1-3; D gene ambiguous. The V gene's germline CDR1 is SGHRS and CDR2 YFSETQ. The CDR3 has 14 amino acids. Trimming cost V 8 bases and J 4 bases, with 16 bases left between them. The CDR3 loop is CARKPGYSGNTIYF. The CDR3 DNA is TGCGCCAGAAAACCGGGATACTCGGGAAACACCATATATTTT.

The chain has TRBV6-5 and TRBJ2-2; D is uncertain. V was trimmed by 2 bases and J by 5 bases, leaving 9 bases between them. Germline CDR1 and CDR2: MNHEY and SVGAGI. CDR3 length: 14 residues. CDR3 sequence (DNA): TGTGCCAGCAGTTACCGGTGGAAAACCGGGGAGCTGTTTTTT. As protein: CASSYRWKTGELFF.

The CDR3 spells CASSPDRGRSSYNSPLHF. The CDR3 bases are TGTGCCAGCAGCCCCGACAGGGGGCGAAGCTCCTATAATTCACCCCTCCACTTT. This rearrangement joins TRBV7-8 to TRBJ1-6; 10 nucleotides line up with TRBD1. V dropped 5 bases and J dropped 0; count of bases not matched to a gene: 7. The CDR3 spans 18 residues. Germline V lookup: CDR1 SGHVS, CDR2 FQNEAQ. Using reference TRBV7-8 and TRBJ1-6 for the parts outside the CDR3, the full variable domain is GAGVSQSPRYKVAKRGQDVALRCDPISGHVSLFWYQQALGQGPEFLTYFQNEAQLDKSGLPSDRFFAERPEGSVSTLKIQRTQQEDSAVYLCASSPDRGRSSYNSPLHFGNGTRLTVT.

The rearrangement joins TRBV11-2 to TRBJ2-7, with D perhaps TRBD1 or TRBD2 (5 bases each). The CDR3 extends over 15 amino acids. The V end was cut by 5 bases, the J end by 3 bases, with 17 bases between. From germline, CDR1 is SGHAT and CDR2 FQNNGV. The CDR3 sequence is CASSPNRDLHYEQYF. CDR3 DNA: TGTGCCAGCAGCCCAAACCGGGACCTACACTACGAGCAGTACTTC. The full variable domain, in which reference TRBV11-2 and TRBJ2-7 provide the parts outside the CDR3, is EAGVAQSPRYKIIEKRQSVAFWCNPISGHATLYWYQQILGQGPKLLIQFQNNGVVDDSQLPKDRFSAERLKGVDSTLKIQPAKLEDSAVYLCASSPNRDLHYEQYFGPGTRLTVT.

The rearrangement links TRBV21-1 to TRBJ1-1; the D segment call TRBD1 is taken from the table without a DNA check. TRBV21-1 is described as a pseudogene. The CDR3 consists of 13 residues. CDR3 residues: CASATQGNTEAFF. As DNA, the CDR3 is TGTGCCAGCGCAACCCAGGGGAACACTGAAGCTTTCTTT.

The J gene is TRBJ2-1, the V gene TRBV4-3; tentative D call: TRBD2 (7 bases). The V gene lost 1 base and the J gene lost 6 bases, with 13 bases spanning the gap. There are 15 residues in the CDR3. Germline V gives CDR1 LGHNA, CDR2 YSLEER. Written as DNA, the CDR3 is TGCGCCAGCAGCCAAGCGGGGGGCCCCCCCAATGAGCAGTTCTTC. Translated: CASSQAGGPPNEQFF.

This clone showed up just a few times. The chain employs TRBV4-1 and TRBJ2-3; unclear D gene. V lost 3 bases to trimming and J lost 4 bases, with 8 bases between them. Germline V lookup: CDR1 MGHRA, CDR2 YSYEKL. The CDR3 has 13 amino acids. For the CDR3, the DNA is TGCGCCAGCAGCCATAATAGTCCAGATACGCAGTATTTT. Amino acid sequence: CASSHNSPDTQYF.

Sample share makes this clone medium-sized. V usage is TRBV6-5 and J usage is TRBJ2-7, with D tentatively TRBD1 (5 bases). The V gene's germline CDR1 is MNHEY and CDR2 SVGAGI. V lost 8 bases to trimming and J lost 9 bases, with 20 bases between them. The CDR3 contains 13 residues. CDR3 residues: CASQPTASELQYF. In DNA, the CDR3 is TGTGCCAGCCAGCCGACAGCTTCGGAATTGCAGTACTTC.

This clone was counted between two and nine times. This rearrangement joins TRBV28 to TRBJ2-6, with D tentatively TRBD2 (6 bases). This CDR3 has 16 amino acids. Germline loops: CDR1 MDHEN, CDR2 SYDVKM. V lost 2 bases and J lost 3, with 11 bases in between. In DNA form, the CDR3 reads TGTGCCAGCAGTTTAACGGGACTCTTTGGGGCCAACGTCCTGACTTTC. Its protein product is CASSLTGLFGANVLTF.

The chain links TRBV9 to TRBJ2-5, with a tentative D call TRBD1 (5 bases). Germline V gives CDR1 SGDLS, CDR2 YYNGEE. V was pared by 3 bases and J by 4 bases, with 10 bases between. CDR3 length: 13 residues. CDR3 loop: CASSARQRETQYF. The CDR3, as DNA: TGTGCCAGCAGCGCCAGACAGCGAGAGACCCAGTACTTC.

This chain uses TRBV4-2 with TRBJ2-3; TRBD1 aligns across 9 bases. The CDR3 consists of 16 residues. The germline V gene encodes CDR1 LGHNA and CDR2 YNFKEQ. Trimming took 2 bases from V and 2 from J; bases not matched to a gene: 5. CDR3 nucleotide sequence: TGTGCCAGCAGCCAATTAGGACAGGGGATCACAGATACGCAGTATTTT. It translates to CASSQLGQGITDTQYF.

This clone counts as medium-sized. The genes are TRBV12-3 or TRBV12-4 and TRBJ2-3; the D is unclear. With 7 bases removed from V and 4 bases from J, the gap between germline ends came to 12 bases. The CDR3 has 13 amino acids. CDR3 DNA: TGTGCCAGCACCGTTCACGGAGCAGATACGCAGTATTTT. Its translation: CASTVHGADTQYF.